This T cell receptor (beta chain) comes out of a study of cytomegalovirus exposure and HLA in healthy donors. Study context: Out of 150 million to 200 million T cells, an earlier analysis found over 90 million unique TCR beta sequences in total.

On this clone: Its antigen is unidentified.

Germline CDR1 and CDR2: MNHEY and SVGAGI. The CDR3 length is 15 residues. V was clipped by 0 bases and J by 4 bases, with 10 bases between them. Study-wide results and caveats: Earlier results showed most TCR beta V segments being productive about 87% or about 30% of the time. Within the data, a cluster of highly shared sequence variants was likely a sequencing artifact.

Healthy bone marrow donors made up the cohort. The PCR used 60 Vbeta and 13 Jbeta primers. Produced via immunoSEQ multiplex PCR; TCRdb's table is partial and in-frame only. This sample has about 140,000 clones; 80% occur once, and the top ten carry around 2.4%. The TCR originated in a man aged 50 to 59 in good health and CMV-seronegative. The source material was PBMCs. V gene TRBV6-5 combines with J gene TRBJ1-5; D ambiguous. CDR3 DNA: TGTGCCAGCAGTTACTCTCCCATGTCAAATCAGCCCCAGCATTTT. It codes for CASSYSPMSNQPQHF.